Below are 25 T cell receptor beta chains sequenced from a single sample in a study of metastatic and nonmetastatic thyroid tumors. Thyroid surgery was preceded by no treatment in any patient. Through MiXCR, TCRdb re-clonotyped the PCR reads. The sample yields 20,000 to 25,000 clones, more than 12% seen once. The sequenced sample consisted of tumor tissue. Receptors were obtained from a female donor with papillary thyroid cancer or a benign thyroid nodule (not recorded which). Some clones in this sample may be carry-over from other donors' samples.

The chain has TRBV6-2 or TRBV6-3 and TRBJ2-2; 8 nucleotides match TRBD2. CDR3 length equals 16 residues. Losses at the gene ends were 10 bases for V and 5 bases for J; bases not matched to a gene: 15. Germline V gives CDR1 MNHEY, CDR2 SVGEGT. The chain's CDR3 is CAITMVAGFRTGELFF. CDR3 sequence (DNA): TGTGCCATCACCATGGTAGCGGGATTCCGTACCGGGGAGCTGTTTTTT.

This clone came up many times. This chain links TRBV18 with TRBJ2-7; 10 bases fit TRBD2. The CDR3 covers 15 residues. Germline-derived CDR1 and CDR2 are KGHSH and LQKENI. The V gene end was trimmed by 4 bases and the J gene end by 2 bases; junction bases not matched to a gene: 5. The CDR3 sequence: CASSLTSGETYEQYF. CDR3 in DNA: TGTGCCAGCTCACTTACTAGCGGGGAGACCTACGAGCAGTACTTC.

This clone came up many times. A much larger clone sits a single nucleotide away, making a read error possible. V is TRBV6-5 and J is TRBJ2-7; D is ambiguous. The germline V and J ends were trimmed by 0 bases and 4 bases, with 7 bases remaining between them. Germline values: CDR1 MNHEY, CDR2 SVGAGI. This CDR3 spans 13 amino acids. The CDR3, as DNA: TGTGCCAGCAGTTACTCGAGTAAGTACGAGCAGTACTTC. Amino acids: CASSYSSKYEQYF.

This chain connects TRBV4-1 to TRBJ2-1; the match to TRBD2 covers 7 bases. The ends lost 4 bases at V and 2 bases at J; junction bases unmatched: 17. Germline V CDR1 and CDR2: MGHRA, YSYEKL. The CDR3 length is 19 residues. CDR3 protein: CASSPQLAVGLLAYNEQFF. CDR3 bases: TGCGCCAGCAGCCCCCAGCTAGCGGTAGGTCTCCTAGCCTACAATGAGCAGTTCTTC.

In this sample, this clone is medium-sized. The rearrangement links TRBV20-1 to TRBJ2-1; no definite D call. The V end lost 5 bases, the J end lost 13 bases, and 15 bases lay between the germline ends. The CDR3 is 11 amino acids. CDR1 and CDR2 from the germline V gene are DFQATT and SNEGSKA (reference sequence). The CDR3 protein is CSAPLYGPQFF. CDR3 sequence (DNA): TGCAGTGCTCCCCTCTACGGTCCCCAGTTCTTC.

The genes are TRBV20-1 and TRBJ2-3, with unresolved D. Germline CDR1 reads DFQATT; CDR2 reads SNEGSKA (reference sequence). V was trimmed by 6 bases and J by 2 bases, leaving 15 bases between them. This CDR3 comprises 14 residues. CDR3: CSADDWKYTDTQYF. In nucleotides, the CDR3 is TGCAGTGCCGACGACTGGAAATACACAGATACGCAGTATTTT.

This clone has a count of ten or more. The chain recombines TRBV18 with TRBJ2-1, with TRBD2 matching 9 bases. J gave up 5 bases and V 0 bases, and 5 bases lay outside the gene matches. The CDR3 contains 16 residues. Germline CDR1 reads KGHSH; CDR2 reads LQKENI. The DNA for the CDR3 is TGTGCCAGCTCACCACCTAGCGGGGGCCTGAACAATGAGCAGTTCTTC. Its protein is CASSPPSGGLNNEQFF.

The chain uses TRBV7-9 and TRBJ1-4; D is perhaps TRBD1 (5 bases). V lost 3 bases, J lost 7 bases, and 12 bases lay in between. The CDR3 has 14 amino acids. Germline V gene lookup returns CDR1 SEHNR and CDR2 FQNEAQ (reference sequence). DNA for the CDR3: TGTGCCAGCAGCTTTCTCGGGGCGGGTGAAAAACTGTTTTTT. It translates to CASSFLGAGEKLFF.

In its sample, this clone was seen many times. V and J are TRBV2 and TRBJ2-5; D remains ambiguous. V lost 4 bases and J lost 4, with 10 bases in between. The CDR3 spans 13 residues. In germline, CDR1 is SNHLY, CDR2 FYNNEI. For the CDR3, the DNA is TGTGCCAGCAGTGTATTCGAGAGAGAGACCCAGTACTTC. Residues: CASSVFERETQYF.

The table lists this clone with many counts. The CDR3 sequence is CASSAGRSRNNEQFF. CDR3 sequence (DNA): TGTGCCAGCAGTGCGGGGAGGAGCCGGAACAATGAGCAGTTCTTC. J is TRBJ2-1 and V is TRBV12-3 or TRBV12-4; TRBD2 is a possible D gene (6 bases). The V gene lost 5 bases and the J gene lost 5 bases, with 16 bases spanning the gap. The CDR3 spans 15 residues.

This clone has at least ten counts. The chain couples TRBV6-1 to TRBJ1-2; tentatively, D is TRBD1 (5 bases). The CDR3 consists of 12 residues. Germline V gene data show CDR1 as MNHNS and CDR2 as SASEGT. The V end lost 8 bases, the J end lost 1 base, and 8 bases lay between the germline ends. The CDR3 nucleotides are TGTGCCAGCCGAGGGGATAACTATGGCTACACCTTC. This translates into CASRGDNYGYTF.

This clone occurred a few times. Just one base apart from a much larger clone, this may be a read error. The V call is TRBV29-1, the J call TRBJ2-1; D is undetermined. CDR3 size: 11 residues. Per germline, CDR1 SQVTM and CDR2 ANQGSEA. V was shortened by 1 base and J by 15 bases, with 13 bases between the two germline ends. The CDR3 loop is CSVEGASAAFF. In DNA, the CDR3 is TGCAGCGTTGAAGGGGCCAGTGCTGCGTTCTTC.

Many counts were recorded for this clone. V is TRBV4-1 and J is TRBJ2-3; perhaps D is TRBD1 or TRBD2 (5 bases each). V lost 0 bases and J 2 bases, leaving 12 bases between the germline ends. Germline V lookup: CDR1 MGHRA, CDR2 YSYEKL. CDR3 length equals 16 residues. The chain's CDR3 is CASSQERGPSTDTQYF. The CDR3 DNA is TGCGCCAGCAGCCAAGAGAGGGGCCCCTCCACAGATACGCAGTATTTT.

This rearrangement joins TRBV11-2 to TRBJ1-2, with TRBD1 identical over 7 bases. V dropped 5 bases and J dropped 5; count of bases not matched to a gene: 17. Germline CDR1 is SGHAT and CDR2 is FQNNGV. CDR3 size: 17 residues. This chain's CDR3 is CASSTGTVGRASYGYTF. CDR3 bases: TGTGCCAGCAGCACCGGGACAGTAGGCCGGGCGTCGTATGGCTACACCTTC.

V usage is TRBV20-1 and J usage is TRBJ2-7; a weak D match, TRBD1 (5 bases). Looked up from germline, CDR1 is DFQATT and CDR2 is SNEGSKA (reference sequence). Trimming took 4 bases from V and 4 from J, leaving 14 bases between them. The CDR3 has 13 amino acids. In DNA form, the CDR3 reads TGCAGTGCTACCCGACAGCCGGATTACGAGCAGTACTTC. Its translation is CSATRQPDYEQYF.

This clone is deemed medium-sized. The rearrangement uses TRBV7-2 and TRBJ2-1; D gene ambiguous. The CDR3 spans 12 residues. Trimming removed 4 bases at V and 9 bases at J, with 10 bases between. CDR1 is SGHTA, CDR2 FQGNSA, per germline. CDR3: CASSSYSAEQFF. CDR3 DNA: TGTGCCAGCAGCTCTTACTCCGCTGAGCAGTTCTTC. The variable domain in full, with the rest retrieved from reference TRBV7-2 and TRBJ2-1, is GAGVSQSPSNKVTEKGKDVELRCDPISGHTALYWYRQSLGQGLEFLIYFQGNSAPDKSGLPSDRFSAERTGGSVSTLTIQRTQQEDSAVYLCASSSYSAEQFFGPGTRLTVL.

This clone was recorded at least ten times. The V and J genes are TRBV5-1 and TRBJ2-6; D may correspond to TRBD1 or TRBD2 (5 bases each). The CDR3 has 16 residues. V lost 1 base and J 2 bases, leaving 10 bases between the germline ends. Germline values: CDR1 SGHRS, CDR2 YFSETQ. The CDR3 DNA reads as TGCGCCAGCAGCTTGACGGGGACCGCTGGGGCCAACGTCCTGACTTTC. This encodes CASSLTGTAGANVLTF.

This clone appeared a few times. The same CDR3 arises from other DNA sequences in this sample as well. The chain combines TRBV6-1 with TRBJ2-7; 11 positions match TRBD1. V shed 7 bases, J shed 6 bases, and the junction held 5 bases outside the gene matches. Germline V CDR1 and CDR2: MNHNS, SASEGT. CDR3 length: 13 residues. CDR3 loop: CASTAGTGGEQYF. The DNA for the CDR3 is TGTGCCAGCACAGCGGGGACAGGGGGCGAGCAGTACTTC.

In its sample, this clone was seen once. V and J are TRBV6-1 and TRBJ2-3; the D gene is possibly TRBD2 (5 bases). The ends were cut back, 6 bases at V and 4 bases at J, with 17 bases in the middle. The CDR3 runs to 15 residues. Germline CDR1 and CDR2: MNHNS and SASEGT. CDR3 sequence (DNA): TGTGCCAGCAGCTCTGGACTGGCTTGGGCAGATACGCAGTATTTT. This encodes CASSSGLAWADTQYF.

In its sample, this clone ranks as medium-sized (0.01 to 0.1%). The chain has TRBV9 and TRBJ2-7; TRBD2 agrees at 9 bases. Per germline, CDR1 SGDLS and CDR2 YYNGEE. The trim removed 3 bases at V and 6 bases at J, leaving 4 bases unmatched. CDR3 length: 13 amino acids. DNA of the CDR3: TGTGCCAGCAGCGCTAGCGGGGAAAGCGAGCAGTACTTC. Its translation is CASSASGESEQYF.

The chain links TRBV20-1 to TRBJ1-2; 11 positions agree with TRBD1. Germline loops: CDR1 DFQATT, CDR2 SNEGSKA (reference sequence). The V gene end was trimmed by 2 bases and the J gene end by 8 bases; junction bases not matched to a gene: 16. CDR3 size: 17 residues. The CDR3 is CSARQTGTGGPIQGYTF. The CDR3 DNA follows: TGCAGTGCTAGACAAACCGGGACAGGGGGACCTATCCAAGGCTACACCTTC.

Concerning this clone itself: Just one base apart from a much larger clone, this may be a read error. Different DNA sequences within this sample yield the same CDR3. The chain couples TRBV12-3 or TRBV12-4 to TRBJ1-2; D gene ambiguous. This CDR3 region has 11 residues. The germline V and J ends were trimmed by 9 bases and 3 bases, with 8 bases remaining between them. The CDR3 region is CASRQYYGYTF. The CDR3 DNA is TGTGCCAGTCGGCAGTACTATGGCTACACCTTC.

Notes on this clone: Given a much more abundant clone one base away, this may be a read error. The V gene is TRBV7-3, the J gene TRBJ2-1, with no clear D. In germline, CDR1 is SGHTA, CDR2 FQGTGA. This CDR3 is built from 13 residues. CDR3 nucleotides: TGTGCCAGCAGCTCAGAACCCTACAATGAGCAGCTCTTC. Amino acids: CASSSEPYNEQLF. Full variable domain (remainder filled in from reference TRBV7-3 and TRBJ2-1): GAGVSQTPSNKVTEKGKYVELRCDPISGHTALYWYRQSLGQGPEFLIYFQGTGAADDSGLPNDRFFAVRPEGSVSTLKIQRTERGDSAVYLCASSSEPYNEQLFGPGTRLTVL.

In its sample, this clone was seen many times. The J gene is TRBJ2-7, the V gene TRBV11-2; no firm D call. The CDR3 has 12 residues. V lost 3 bases and J lost 3, with 6 bases in between. In germline, CDR1 is SGHAT, CDR2 FQNNGV. CDR3 region: CASSFLNYEQYF. CDR3 coding DNA: TGTGCCAGCAGCTTCCTAAACTACGAGCAGTACTTC.

J is TRBJ1-5 and V is TRBV5-1; no clear D. V gave up 0 bases and J gave up 4 bases, with 14 bases separating them. CDR1 is SGHRS and CDR2 is YFSETQ in the germline V gene. This CDR3 region has 16 residues. CDR3 protein: CASSLGEGCENQPQHF. CDR3 in DNA: TGCGCCAGCAGCTTGGGAGAGGGCTGTGAGAATCAGCCCCAGCATTTT.